The source of this T cell receptor beta chain is a study of blood T cell repertoires in COVID-19. At the level of the study: Specimens from acute and convalescent COVID-19 originated in the United States, Italy and Spain.

Original analysis: Amplification of reference gene primers provided the estimated nucleated cell counts. Repertoires were generated with immunoSEQ multiplex PCR, while TCRdb's copy carries only in-frame clones and drops some. V and J calls and clone size are those listed in that table; D and trimming were worked out from the DNA. The data show about 120,000 clones, approximately 90% seen once. This CDR3 is 14 amino acids long. Germline trimming cut 5 bases from V and 10 bases from J; bases unmatched to any gene: 8. Germline V CDR1 and CDR2: LGHDT, YNNKEL (reference sequence). V and J are TRBV3-1 (or the pseudogene TRBV3-2) and TRBJ2-1, with 10 bases matching TRBD1. The sequence was collected from a man between 70 and 80 years old with active or convalescent COVID-19. The sequenced sample consisted of peripheral blood. The CDR3 loop reads CASSSGQGLGEQFF. The CDR3 region has the DNA TGTGCCAGCAGCTCGGGACAGGGGCTTGGGGAGCAGTTCTTC.